This T cell receptor beta chain was profiled in a study of blood T cell repertoires in COVID-19. Germline V gene sequence: CDR1 MNHEY, CDR2 SMNVEV (reference sequence). There are 14 residues in the CDR3. V dropped 5 bases and J dropped 5 bases, with 15 bases sitting between them. How the authors handled the data: The assay estimated nucleated cells by amplifying reference gene primers. Generated by immunoSEQ multiplex PCR, the TCRdb table keeps only in-frame clones and is missing some. V and J calls and clone size are copied from that table; D and trimming were computed from the DNA. The sample lists around 120,000 clones, roughly three quarters occurring once. This clone is a singleton in its sample.

The chain has TRBV27 and TRBJ2-5; D not certain. Specimen: peripheral blood. This receptor was taken from a woman aged 80 or over with acute or convalescent COVID-19. The CDR3 region has the DNA TGTGCCAGCAGTCCAAGGAGTTACGGGGAGACCCAGTACTTC. It codes for CASSPRSYGETQYF.